This TCR beta chain was sequenced during a study (dated by TCRdb to about 2016). CDR3 length: 17 amino acids, cysteine to phenylalanine. Only CDR3 DNA is held: 51 bases, read in frame from base 1. The germline V gene (reference sequence) yields DFQATT for CDR1 and SNEGSKA for CDR2. Ends trimmed: V by 3 bases, J by 2 bases; bases unmatched to a gene: 12. This clonotype occurred once. The antigen it binds to is not known. Base-call qualities are not available, and no considerably larger clone is one nucleotide away. A single read counts as weak evidence. To prepare the library, RT-PCR was applied. The run used an Illumina MiSeq. Starting from the raw public reads, TCRdb applied fastp trimming at Q25, assembled clones with MiXCR and retained in-frame beta chains. Each CDR3 protein appears once, grouped with its most common genes and DNA. Recorded for this sample are fewer than 800,000 distinct CDR3 sequences; approximately 14% of them occurred a single time. Clones ranked in the top ten supply about 3.6% of the sample.

The chain was built from TRBV20-1 and TRBJ2-2; 7 nucleotides in the junction match TRBD1. This TCR was sampled from a female donor in good health, serving as a healthy control. Sequencing input: memory CD4+ T cells from blood. The DNA sequence follows: TGCAGTGCTAGCCCCCGGGACAGATCAGGAAACACCGGGGAGCTGTTTTTT. This gives the protein CSASPRDRSGNTGELFF.